This TCR beta chain was profiled in a study of technical replicates of blood from a few donors. TCRdb keeps only in-frame clones here, not all; method: immunoSEQ multiplex PCR. The sample includes about 100,000 clones, roughly 96% seen only once; the top ten take 0.21%. Specimen: T cells isolated from PBMCs. The source of this sequence is a human donor in good health.

CDR3 in DNA: TGTGCCAGCAGTGAACTAGCGGGCACAGATACGCAGTATTTT. Translated: CASSELAGTDTQYF. The chain is built from TRBV2 and TRBJ2-3, with 7 bases identical to TRBD2. The CDR3 has 14 amino acids. V lost 2 bases, J lost 1 base, and 0 bases stayed unmatched. Looked up from germline, CDR1 is SNHLY and CDR2 is FYNNEI.